This T cell receptor (beta chain) came from a study of shared clonotypes between healthy human individuals. At the level of the study: Each donor's CD8 memory used one plate, CD8 naive two, each CD4 subset three.

Per germline, CDR1 MNHNS and CDR2 SASEGT. The CDR3 sequence is 15 residues long. About this clone itself: Its specificity is unknown. The junction and the germline gene differ at one end; a read error may be behind it.

Study results and limitations: Owing to a small donor count, the genetic and exposure-history diversity represented was limited. Naive subsets tended to show greater estimated richness than memory subsets. Lower generation probabilities were found for non-shared clonotypes than for those shared by all four donors.

The repertoire was sequenced with immunoSEQ multiplex PCR; TCRdb's copy has only in-frame clones and lacks some. Of about 1.1 million clones in the sample, 70% to 85% were seen once. V is TRBV6-1 and J is TRBJ1-4, with TRBD1 matching over 10 bases. The clonotype originates from a man aged 18 to 29 in good health. Some clones in this sample may be carry-over from other donors' samples. Specimen: memory CD4+ T cells from PBMCs. Subset given: CD45RA-negative fraction. This chain's CDR3 is CASSQAGQGSEKLFF. The DNA of the CDR3 is TGTGCCAGCAGTCAAGCGGGACAGGGGTCTGAAAAACTGTTTTTT.